In this sample, the clone carrying this T cell receptor (beta chain) turned up many times. Its antigen is not identified. MiXCR, applied by TCRdb to the 5' RACE reads, yields one record per CDR3 protein. The data show roughly 20,000 distinct CDR3 sequences, over 2.5% seen once. Noted time point: sample taken at primary tumor resection. The cohort: 65 to 80 early-stage, untreated non-small cell lung cancer patients. The authors sequenced whole RNA from tumor, nontumor lung or frozen PBMC without sorting. The trim removed 1 base at V and 2 bases at J, leaving 6 bases unmatched. From germline, CDR1 is SGHTA and CDR2 FQGTGA. The length of the CDR3 is 17 residues. This sample is part of a study of spatial heterogeneity in lung cancer. Study-wide findings and caveats: Intratumoral expanded alpha and beta TCR counts were found to track tumor mutation counts. Coverage of tumor T cells, by estimate, reached around 7.6% for alpha chains and 13% for beta chains.

The chain links TRBV7-3 to TRBJ2-1, with TRBD2 matching over 9 bases. This clonotype was sampled from a male donor with early-stage non-small cell lung cancer. Sample: lung tumor tissue, taken at surgery. CDR3 sequence (DNA): TGTGCCAGCAGCTTAAGATTGGCGGGAGGGGCCTACAATGAGCAGTTCTTC. This encodes CASSLRLAGGAYNEQFF.